The 5 T cell receptor beta chains below come from one sample, sequenced in a study of blood T cell repertoires in COVID-19. Assay: immunoSEQ multiplex PCR; the TCRdb copy retains only in-frame clones and omits some. Among around 50,000 clones listed, around 80% were seen once. Material: peripheral blood. These receptors all come from a woman in her sixties or seventies with acute or convalescent COVID-19.

The chain recombines TRBV27 with TRBJ2-7; weak D call: TRBD1 (5 bases). V lost 6 bases and J 3 bases, leaving 12 bases between the germline ends. CDR3 length: 13 residues. Germline CDR1 reads MNHEY; CDR2 reads SMNVEV (reference sequence). The CDR3 sequence is CASRAGHHYEQYF. The CDR3 DNA reads as TGTGCCAGCAGGGCAGGACATCACTACGAGCAGTACTTC.

The J gene is TRBJ2-2, the V gene TRBV11-2, with no clear D. Germline values: CDR1 SGHAT, CDR2 FQNNGV. Trimming removed 0 bases at V and 3 bases at J, with 11 bases between. The CDR3 extends over 16 amino acids. The CDR3 protein is CASSLDSQLYTGELFF. The CDR3 DNA follows: TGTGCCAGCAGCTTAGATTCCCAGTTATACACCGGGGAGCTGTTTTTT.

The J gene is TRBJ1-2, the V gene TRBV29-1, with D possibly matching TRBD1 (5 bases). This CDR3 contains 11 residues. V was clipped by 7 bases and J by 8 bases, with 14 bases between them. CDR1 is SQVTM, CDR2 ANQGSEA, per germline. Here the CDR3 reads CSASGGDGYTF. CDR3 nucleotides: TGCAGCGCCAGCGGGGGAGACGGCTACACCTTC.

The V and J genes are TRBV12-3 or TRBV12-4 and TRBJ2-7; 10 positions match TRBD1. The CDR3 totals 13 residues. V lost 6 bases, J lost 6 bases, and 5 bases stayed unmatched. The CDR3 DNA is TGTGCCAGCAGGGGGACAGGGGTTTTCGAGCAGTACTTC. Translation gives CASRGTGVFEQYF.

The rearrangement joins TRBV6-5 to TRBJ2-3; TRBD1 aligns across 8 bases. In germline, CDR1 is MNHEY, CDR2 SVGAGI. V lost 8 bases and J lost 7; bases outside the gene matches: 2. This CDR3 contains 11 residues. The DNA for the CDR3 is TGTGCCAGCCAGGGGGCGAATACGCAGTATTTT. Translation gives CASQGANTQYF.